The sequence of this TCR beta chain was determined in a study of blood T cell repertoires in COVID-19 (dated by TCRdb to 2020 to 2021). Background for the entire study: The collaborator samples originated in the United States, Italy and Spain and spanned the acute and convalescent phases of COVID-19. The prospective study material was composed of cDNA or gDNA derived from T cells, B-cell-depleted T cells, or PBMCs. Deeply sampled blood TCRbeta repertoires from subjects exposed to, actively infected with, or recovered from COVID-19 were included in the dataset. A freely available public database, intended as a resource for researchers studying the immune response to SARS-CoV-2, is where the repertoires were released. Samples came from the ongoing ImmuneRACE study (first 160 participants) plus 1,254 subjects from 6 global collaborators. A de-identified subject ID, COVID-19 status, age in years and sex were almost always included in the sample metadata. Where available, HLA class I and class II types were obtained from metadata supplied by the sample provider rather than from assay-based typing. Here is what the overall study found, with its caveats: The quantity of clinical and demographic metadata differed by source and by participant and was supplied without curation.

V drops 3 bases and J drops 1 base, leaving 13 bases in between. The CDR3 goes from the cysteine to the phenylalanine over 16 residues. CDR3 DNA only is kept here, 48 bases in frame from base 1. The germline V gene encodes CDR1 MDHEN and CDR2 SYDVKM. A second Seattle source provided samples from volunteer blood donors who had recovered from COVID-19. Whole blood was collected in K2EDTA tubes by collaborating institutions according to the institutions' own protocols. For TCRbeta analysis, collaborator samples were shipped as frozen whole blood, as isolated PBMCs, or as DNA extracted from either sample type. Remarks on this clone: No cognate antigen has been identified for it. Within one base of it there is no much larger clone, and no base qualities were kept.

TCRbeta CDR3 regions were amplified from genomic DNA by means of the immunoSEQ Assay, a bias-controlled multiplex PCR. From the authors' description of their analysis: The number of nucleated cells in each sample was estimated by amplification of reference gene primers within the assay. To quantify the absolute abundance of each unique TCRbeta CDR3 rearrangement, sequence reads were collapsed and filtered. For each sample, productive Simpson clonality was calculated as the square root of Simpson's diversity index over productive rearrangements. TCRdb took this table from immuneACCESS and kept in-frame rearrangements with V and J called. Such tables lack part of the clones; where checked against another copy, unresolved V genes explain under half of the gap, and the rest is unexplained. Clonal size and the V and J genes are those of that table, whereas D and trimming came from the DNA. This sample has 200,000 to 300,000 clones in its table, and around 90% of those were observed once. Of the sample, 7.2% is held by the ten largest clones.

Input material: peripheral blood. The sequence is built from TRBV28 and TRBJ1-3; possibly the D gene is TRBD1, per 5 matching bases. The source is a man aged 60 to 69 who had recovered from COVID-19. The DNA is TGTGCCAGCAGTTTTGGTGGGGCGAGTTCTGGAAACACCATATATTTT. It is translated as CASSFGGASSGNTIYF.